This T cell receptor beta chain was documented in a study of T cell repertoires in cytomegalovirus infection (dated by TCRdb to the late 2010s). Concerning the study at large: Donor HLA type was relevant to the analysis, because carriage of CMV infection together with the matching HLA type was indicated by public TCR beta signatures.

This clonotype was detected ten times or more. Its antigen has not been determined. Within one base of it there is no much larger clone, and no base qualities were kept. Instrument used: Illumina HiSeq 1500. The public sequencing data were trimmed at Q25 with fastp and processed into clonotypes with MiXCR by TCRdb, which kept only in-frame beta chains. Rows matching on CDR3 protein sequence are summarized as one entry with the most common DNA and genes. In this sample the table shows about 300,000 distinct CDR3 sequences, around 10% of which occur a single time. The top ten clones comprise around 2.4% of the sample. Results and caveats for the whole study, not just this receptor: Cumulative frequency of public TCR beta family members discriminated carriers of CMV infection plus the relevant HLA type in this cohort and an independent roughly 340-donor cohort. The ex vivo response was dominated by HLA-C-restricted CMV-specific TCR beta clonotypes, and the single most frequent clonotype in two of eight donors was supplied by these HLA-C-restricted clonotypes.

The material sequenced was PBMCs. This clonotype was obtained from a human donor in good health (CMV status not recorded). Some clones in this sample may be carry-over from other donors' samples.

The DNA is as follows: TGTGCCAGCAGACCACTAGACAGGATTTATGGCTACACCTTC. This encodes CASRPLDRIYGYTF. The chain is made from TRBV6-1 and TRBJ1-2; the D gene is possibly TRBD1, with 6 bases matching. The CDR3 spans 14 residues, from the cysteine through the phenylalanine. The CDR3 DNA has 42 bases and is translated from base 1. According to the germline V gene, CDR1 reads MNHNS and CDR2 reads SASEGT. V gives up 6 bases and J gives up 5 bases, and the segment between their germline ends measures 16 bases.